This TCR beta chain was captured by sequencing in a study of blood T cells in healthy people across ages. Study in general: Per every two T cells, about one barcoded beta molecule was captured by template switching.

Trimming stripped 0 bases from V and 4 bases from J, with 12 bases between. The CDR3 loop spans 15 amino acids. Germline V gene data show CDR1 as MNHEY and CDR2 as SMNVEV (reference sequence). Isolated PBMCs totaled at least 7 million in each sample. Primers used in a second PCR of roughly 7 to 12 cycles were a sample-barcoded 5' primer and a J-beta primer mix. TCRdb fed the 5' RACE reads into MiXCR, producing one record per CDR3 protein. The sample has 850,000 to 1,100,000 distinct CDR3 sequences, roughly two fifths seen once; the top ten hold around 13%. Sequences were obtained from blood. V is TRBV27 and J is TRBJ2-5; the D gene is possibly TRBD1 (6 bases). The clonotype comes from a man younger than 30 in good health. CDR3 DNA sequence: TGTGCCAGCAGTTTATCCAGGGGCCAGGGAGAGACCCAGTACTTC. Its translation is CASSLSRGQGETQYF.